This T cell receptor beta chain was obtained from a study of tumor-infiltrating lymphocytes in primary liver carcinoma. Study summary: Samples had roughly 3.65 to 7.5 million productive TCRbeta reads, comparable between tissue types. Findings and limits, study-wide: Only about 7-25% of top clones occurred in every one of the five tumor regions.

Comments on this clonotype: Its target is unknown. One end of the junction varies from germline; a read error may be responsible.

The CDR3 loop spans 15 amino acids. Germline V lookup: CDR1 MNHNS, CDR2 SASEGT. Co-extraction of both nucleic acids (RNA and DNA) used roughly 19-33 mg of unsorted bulk tissue. Researchers generated TCR beta cDNA from about 0.5 ug of total RNA, relying on a constant-region primer. Modified slightly, ARM-PCR produced TCR beta libraries over three nested multiplex PCR rounds. In the first two PCR rounds, TRBV1-TRBV30 forward primers were paired with a C-beta reverse primer, and each round lasted about 9 cycles. One entry per CDR3 protein results from TCRdb running MiXCR on the multiplex PCR reads. In the table there are more than 20,000 distinct CDR3 sequences, roughly 72% of which are singletons.

The rearrangement joins TRBV6-1 to TRBJ1-2, with 10 bases that match TRBD1. This receptor was obtained from a man between 35 and 55 years old with primary liver carcinoma and hepatitis B virus infection. The source material was liver tumor tissue from sampling region 1. The subset is: tumor region T1, superior pole. The DNA of the CDR3 is TGTGCTACAAGACAGGGGGCGGGCTGGGACTATGGCTACGCCTTC. Encoded protein: CATRQGAGWDYGYAF.